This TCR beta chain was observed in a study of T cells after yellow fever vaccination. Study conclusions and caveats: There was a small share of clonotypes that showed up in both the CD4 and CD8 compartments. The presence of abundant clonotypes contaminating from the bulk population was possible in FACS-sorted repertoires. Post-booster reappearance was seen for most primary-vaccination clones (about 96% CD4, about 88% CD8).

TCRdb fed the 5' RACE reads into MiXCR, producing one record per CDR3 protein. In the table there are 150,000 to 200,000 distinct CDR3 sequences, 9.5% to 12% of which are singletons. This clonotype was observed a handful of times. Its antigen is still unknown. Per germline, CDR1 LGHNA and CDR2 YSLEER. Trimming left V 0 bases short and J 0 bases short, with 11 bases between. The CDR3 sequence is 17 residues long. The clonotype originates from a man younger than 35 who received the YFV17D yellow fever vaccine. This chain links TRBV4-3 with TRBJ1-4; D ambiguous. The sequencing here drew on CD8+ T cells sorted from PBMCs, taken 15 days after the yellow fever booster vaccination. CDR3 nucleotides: TGCGCCAGCAGCCAAGATGGCGCCGGTGCAACTAATGAAAAACTGTTTTTT. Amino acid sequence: CASSQDGAGATNEKLFF.